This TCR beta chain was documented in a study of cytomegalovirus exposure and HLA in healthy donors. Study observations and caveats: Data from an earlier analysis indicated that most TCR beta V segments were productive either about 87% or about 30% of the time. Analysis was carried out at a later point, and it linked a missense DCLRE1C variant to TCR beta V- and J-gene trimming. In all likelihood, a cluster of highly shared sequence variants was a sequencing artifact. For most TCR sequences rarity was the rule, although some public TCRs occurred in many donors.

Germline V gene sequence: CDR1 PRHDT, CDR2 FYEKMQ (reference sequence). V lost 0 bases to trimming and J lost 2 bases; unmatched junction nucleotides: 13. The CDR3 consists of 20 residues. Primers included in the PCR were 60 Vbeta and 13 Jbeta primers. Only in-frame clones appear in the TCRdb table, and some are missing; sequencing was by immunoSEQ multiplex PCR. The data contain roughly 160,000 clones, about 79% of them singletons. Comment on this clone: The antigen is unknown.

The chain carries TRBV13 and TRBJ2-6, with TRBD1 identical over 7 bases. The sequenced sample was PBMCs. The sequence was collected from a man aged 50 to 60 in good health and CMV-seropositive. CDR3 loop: CASSLGFPLQGPPGANVLTF. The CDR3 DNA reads TGTGCCAGCAGCTTAGGGTTCCCCCTACAGGGGCCCCCTGGGGCCAACGTCCTGACTTTC.